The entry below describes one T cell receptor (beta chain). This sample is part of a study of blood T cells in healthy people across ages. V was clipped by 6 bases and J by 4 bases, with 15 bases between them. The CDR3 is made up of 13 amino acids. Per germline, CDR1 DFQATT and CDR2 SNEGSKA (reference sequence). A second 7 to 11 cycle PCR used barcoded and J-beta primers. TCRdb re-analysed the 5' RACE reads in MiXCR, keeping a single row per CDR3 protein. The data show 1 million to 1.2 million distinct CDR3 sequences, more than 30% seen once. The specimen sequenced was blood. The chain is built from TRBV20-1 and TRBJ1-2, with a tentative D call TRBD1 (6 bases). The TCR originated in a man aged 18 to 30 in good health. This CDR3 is CSAPQGPVYGYTF. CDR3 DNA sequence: TGCAGTGCCCCACAGGGCCCCGTCTATGGCTACACCTTC.